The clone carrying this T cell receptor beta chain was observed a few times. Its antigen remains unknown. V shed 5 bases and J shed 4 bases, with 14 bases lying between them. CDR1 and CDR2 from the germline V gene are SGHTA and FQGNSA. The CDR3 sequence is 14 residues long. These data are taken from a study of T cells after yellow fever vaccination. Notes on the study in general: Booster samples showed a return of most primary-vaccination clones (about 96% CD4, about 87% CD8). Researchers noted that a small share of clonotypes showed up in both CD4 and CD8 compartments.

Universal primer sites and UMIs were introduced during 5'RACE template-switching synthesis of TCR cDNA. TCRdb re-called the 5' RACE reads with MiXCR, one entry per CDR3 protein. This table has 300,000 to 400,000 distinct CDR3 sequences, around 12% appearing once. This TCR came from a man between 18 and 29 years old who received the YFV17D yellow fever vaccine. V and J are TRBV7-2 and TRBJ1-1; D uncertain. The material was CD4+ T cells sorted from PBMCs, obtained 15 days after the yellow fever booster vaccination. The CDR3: CASSPPAVGTEAFF. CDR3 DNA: TGTGCCAGCAGCCCCCCAGCGGTCGGCACTGAAGCTTTCTTT.